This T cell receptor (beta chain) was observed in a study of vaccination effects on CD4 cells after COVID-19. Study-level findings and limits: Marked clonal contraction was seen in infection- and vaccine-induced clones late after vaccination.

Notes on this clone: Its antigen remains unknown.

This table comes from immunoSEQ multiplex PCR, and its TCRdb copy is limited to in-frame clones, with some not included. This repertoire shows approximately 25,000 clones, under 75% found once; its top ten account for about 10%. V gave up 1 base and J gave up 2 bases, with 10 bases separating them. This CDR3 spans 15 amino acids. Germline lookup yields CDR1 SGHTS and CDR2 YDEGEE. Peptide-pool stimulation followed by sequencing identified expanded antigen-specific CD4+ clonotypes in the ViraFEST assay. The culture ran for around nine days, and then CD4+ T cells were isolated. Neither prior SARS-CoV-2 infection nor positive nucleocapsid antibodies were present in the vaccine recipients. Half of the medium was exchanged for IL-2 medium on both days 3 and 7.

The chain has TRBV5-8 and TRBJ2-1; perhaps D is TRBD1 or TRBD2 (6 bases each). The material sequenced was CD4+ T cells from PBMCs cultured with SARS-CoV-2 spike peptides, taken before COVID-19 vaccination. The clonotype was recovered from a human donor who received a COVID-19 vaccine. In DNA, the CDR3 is TGTGCCAGCAGCTTGTTAGGGGGGACCTACAATGAGCAGTTCTTC. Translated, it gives CASSLLGGTYNEQFF.